The rows below give T cell receptor beta chains drawn from one sample of a study of OX40 agonist ivuxolimab in advanced cancers. Using immunoSEQ multiplex PCR, the repertoire was profiled, and TCRdb retains in-frame clones only, with some absent. The sample carries about 68,000 clones, around 85% recorded once. This sample comprised CD4+ or CD8+ T cells sorted from blood, obtained in a trial of the OX40 agonist ivuxolimab. These receptors were collected from an adult with an advanced solid tumor such as melanoma, head and neck, liver or kidney cancer. Both conserved end residues are part of each CDR3. The order of the fields is clone size, D gene, J gene, V gene, CDR3 protein, CDR3 DNA. The D gene is left open where the match is weak. Some rows mark clone size as missing; the rest say once, few, many or name a class of expanded clone.

size: -
D: -
J: TRBJ1-2
V: TRBV28
CDR3: CASSSPGLDGYTF
DNA: TGTGCCAGCAGTTCCCCAGGGCTCGACGGCTACACCTTC

size: medium-sized
D: TRBD2
J: TRBJ2-1
V: TRBV5-4
CDR3: CASSRGLAGNGYEQFF
DNA: TGTGCCAGCAGCCGGGGACTAGCGGGGAATGGGTATGAGCAGTTCTTC

size: -
D: TRBD1
J: TRBJ1-5
V: TRBV7-7
CDR3: CASSLAYRGGSTINQPQHF
DNA: TGTGCCAGCAGCTTAGCATACAGGGGCGGGAGCACAATCAATCAGCCCCAGCATTTT

size: once
D: -
J: TRBJ1-6
V: TRBV11-1
CDR3: CASSLSTGGESPLHF
DNA: TGTGCCAGCAGCCTTTCAACTGGGGGGGAGTCACCCCTCCACTTT

size: -
D: -
J: TRBJ2-3
V: TRBV10-2
CDR3: CASSDITDTQYF
DNA: TGCGCCAGCAGTGACATCACAGATACGCAGTATTTT

size: -
D: -
J: TRBJ2-3
V: TRBV11-3
CDR3: CASSLGTWTGTDTQYF
DNA: TGTGCCAGCAGCTTAGGGACCTGGACAGGCACAGATACGCAGTATTTT

size: -
D: -
J: TRBJ2-1
V: TRBV19
CDR3: CASSAVRAGANNEQFF
DNA: TGTGCCAGTAGTGCCGTCCGGGCGGGGGCCAACAATGAGCAGTTCTTC

size: -
D: -
J: TRBJ2-1
V: TRBV7-9
CDR3: CASSLFAGGEQFF
DNA: TGTGCCAGCAGCTTATTTGCGGGCGGAGAGCAGTTCTTC

size: -
D: TRBD1
J: TRBJ1-1
V: TRBV27
CDR3: CASRGQSMNTEAFF
DNA: TGTGCCAGCAGGGGACAGAGCATGAACACTGAAGCTTTCTTT

size: -
D: -
J: TRBJ2-3
V: TRBV7-9
CDR3: CASSTTLGSTDTQYF
DNA: TGTGCCAGTTCCACGACCTTGGGAAGCACAGATACGCAGTATTTT

size: -
D: -
J: TRBJ1-5
V: TRBV7-9
CDR3: CASSQVQGQPQHF
DNA: TGCGCCAGCAGCCAAGTGCAGGGTCAGCCCCAGCATTTT

size: -
D: -
J: TRBJ2-2
V: TRBV2
CDR3: CASERQHTGELFF
DNA: TGTGCCAGCGAACGACAGCACACCGGGGAGCTGTTTTTT

size: -
D: -
J: TRBJ2-3
V: TRBV5-1
CDR3: CASSFGSLTDTQYF
DNA: TGCGCCAGCAGCTTTGGGTCACTCACAGATACGCAGTATTTT

size: once
D: -
J: TRBJ1-5
V: TRBV9
CDR3: CASSVEVGDQPQHF
DNA: TGTGCCAGCAGCGTAGAGGTAGGGGATCAGCCCCAGCATTTT

size: once
D: TRBD2
J: TRBJ2-7
V: TRBV23-1
CDR3: CASSQILPGLAGYEQYF
DNA: TGCGCCAGCAGTCAAATCCTTCCGGGACTAGCGGGGTACGAGCAGTACTTC

size: -
D: -
J: TRBJ2-5
V: TRBV6-5
CDR3: CASSYIKETQYF
DNA: TGTGCCAGCAGTTATATCAAGGAGACCCAGTACTTC

size: -
D: TRBD1
J: TRBJ1-1
V: TRBV7-8
CDR3: CASSSGQVRNTEAFF
DNA: TGTGCCAGCAGCTCGGGACAGGTCAGGAACACTGAAGCTTTCTTT

size: once
D: -
J: TRBJ2-5
V: TRBV5-1
CDR3: CASSFDETQYF
DNA: TGCGCCAGCAGCTTTGACGAGACCCAGTACTTC

size: -
D: -
J: TRBJ1-3
V: TRBV7-8
CDR3: CASSLGLFSGNTIYF
DNA: TGTGCCAGCAGCTTAGGGCTCTTCTCTGGAAACACCATATATTTT

size: -
D: -
J: TRBJ1-5
V: TRBV19
CDR3: CASSRANSNQPQHF
DNA: TGTGCCAGTAGTCGGGCTAATAGCAATCAGCCCCAGCATTTT

size: -
D: -
J: TRBJ2-5
V: TRBV5-6
CDR3: CASSNSRVLQETQYF
DNA: TGTGCCAGCAGTAATTCCCGAGTACTCCAAGAGACCCAGTACTTC

size: -
D: TRBD1
J: TRBJ2-5
V: TRBV5-1
CDR3: CASSLGGQGSGTQYF
DNA: TGCGCCAGCAGCTTGGGAGGACAGGGCTCTGGGACCCAGTACTTC

size: once
D: -
J: TRBJ2-2
V: TRBV5-1
CDR3: CASSLLDSAGELFF
DNA: TGCGCCAGCAGCCTCCTAGACAGTGCCGGGGAGCTGTTTTTT

size: -
D: -
J: TRBJ1-1
V: TRBV29-1
CDR3: CSVEDWRAEAFF
DNA: TGCAGCGTTGAAGATTGGAGGGCGGAAGCTTTCTTT

size: once
D: -
J: TRBJ1-5
V: TRBV18
CDR3: CASSPGPSNQPQHF
DNA: TGTGCCAGCTCACCCGGACCGAGCAATCAGCCCCAGCATTTT

size: -
D: -
J: TRBJ2-7
V: TRBV27
CDR3: CASRRTRAPTYEQYF
DNA: TGTGCCAGCAGACGCACCAGGGCCCCGACCTACGAGCAGTACTTC

size: -
D: -
J: TRBJ2-7
V: TRBV7-2
CDR3: CASSRDNYEQYF
DNA: TGTGCCAGCAGCCGGGACAACTACGAGCAGTACTTC

size: -
D: -
J: TRBJ2-5
V: TRBV7-8
CDR3: CASSLKSFRETQYF
DNA: TGTGCCAGCAGCTTAAAATCTTTCCGAGAGACCCAGTACTTC

size: -
D: -
J: TRBJ1-1
V: TRBV6-5
CDR3: CASIKTGDTEAFF
DNA: TGTGCCAGCATCAAAACGGGGGACACTGAAGCTTTCTTT

size: -
D: -
J: TRBJ2-1
V: TRBV7-9
CDR3: CASTRGGGAYNEQFF
DNA: TGTGCCAGCACTCGTGGCGGGGGCGCCTACAATGAGCAGTTCTTC

size: -
D: TRBD1
J: TRBJ1-2
V: TRBV14
CDR3: CASSPRTGGYGYTF
DNA: TGTGCCAGCAGCCCCCGGACAGGTGGATATGGCTACACCTTC

size: -
D: -
J: TRBJ1-4
V: TRBV12-5
CDR3: CASGFSTTNEKLFF
DNA: TGTGCTAGTGGTTTTAGTACAACTAATGAAAAACTGTTTTTT

size: few
D: -
J: TRBJ2-7
V: TRBV19
CDR3: CASQGSYEQYF
DNA: TGTGCCAGTCAGGGGAGCTACGAGCAGTACTTC

size: once
D: TRBD1
J: TRBJ2-7
V: TRBV5-1
CDR3: CASSSGTGGLVQYF
DNA: TGCGCCAGCAGCTCCGGGACAGGGGGCTTAGTGCAGTACTTC

size: -
D: -
J: TRBJ2-2
V: TRBV7-6
CDR3: CASSPGLGATGELFF
DNA: TGTGCCAGCAGCCCCGGATTGGGGGCCACCGGGGAGCTGTTTTTT

size: -
D: TRBD2
J: TRBJ2-5
V: TRBV5-1
CDR3: CASSHGQGTSGVEETQYF
DNA: TGCGCCAGCAGTCATGGACAAGGGACTAGCGGGGTTGAGGAGACCCAGTACTTC

size: few
D: -
J: TRBJ2-5
V: TRBV5-1
CDR3: CASYVRGETQYF
DNA: TGCGCCAGCTATGTAAGGGGAGAGACCCAGTACTTC

size: -
D: -
J: TRBJ2-5
V: TRBV11-2
CDR3: CASSQLTTVPYF
DNA: TGTGCCAGCAGCCAATTGACCACGGTCCCCTACTTC

size: -
D: -
J: TRBJ2-1
V: TRBV29-1
CDR3: CSVEEMGVPYNEQFF
DNA: TGCAGCGTTGAAGAAATGGGGGTCCCTTACAATGAGCAGTTCTTC

size: -
D: TRBD1
J: TRBJ2-3
V: TRBV4-1
CDR3: CASSRQGSDTQYF
DNA: TGCGCCAGCAGCCGACAGGGTTCAGATACGCAGTATTTT

size: -
D: -
J: TRBJ1-1
V: TRBV18
CDR3: CASSPSDRVTEAFF
DNA: TGTGCCAGCTCACCCAGCGACAGAGTCACTGAAGCTTTCTTT

size: -
D: TRBD1
J: TRBJ1-4
V: TRBV7-2
CDR3: CASSLQGGNEKLFF
DNA: TGTGCCAGCAGCTTACAGGGGGGGAACGAAAAACTGTTTTTT

size: -
D: TRBD1
J: TRBJ2-5
V: TRBV6-5
CDR3: CASSPWDRVRETQYF
DNA: TGTGCCAGCAGTCCGTGGGACAGAGTCCGGGAGACCCAGTACTTC

size: few
D: -
J: TRBJ2-3
V: TRBV7-2
CDR3: CASSPYRNTQYF
DNA: TGTGCCAGCAGCCCCTATAGAAATACGCAGTATTTT

size: -
D: -
J: TRBJ1-3
V: TRBV6-5
CDR3: CASSYPPGNTIYF
DNA: TGTGCCAGCAGTTACCCCCCGGGAAACACCATATATTTT

size: once
D: -
J: TRBJ1-2
V: TRBV18
CDR3: CASSPLSLTEGNGYTF
DNA: TGTGCCAGCTCACCACTCTCTTTAACGGAAGGGAATGGCTACACCTTC

size: -
D: -
J: TRBJ2-7
V: TRBV19
CDR3: CASSIARTSTYEQYF
DNA: TGTGCCAGTAGTATAGCCAGGACCTCCACCTACGAGCAGTACTTC

size: -
D: -
J: TRBJ1-2
V: TRBV7-3
CDR3: CASSPWTVSTF
DNA: TGTGCCAGCAGCCCATGGACAGTCTCTACCTTC

size: -
D: -
J: TRBJ2-5
V: TRBV12-5
CDR3: CASGLGRQTQYF
DNA: TGTGCTAGTGGTTTGGGTCGCCAGACCCAGTACTTC

size: -
D: -
J: TRBJ2-7
V: TRBV6-6
CDR3: CASSPLNGVYEQYF
DNA: TGTGCCAGCAGCCCGTTGAATGGCGTCTACGAGCAGTACTTC